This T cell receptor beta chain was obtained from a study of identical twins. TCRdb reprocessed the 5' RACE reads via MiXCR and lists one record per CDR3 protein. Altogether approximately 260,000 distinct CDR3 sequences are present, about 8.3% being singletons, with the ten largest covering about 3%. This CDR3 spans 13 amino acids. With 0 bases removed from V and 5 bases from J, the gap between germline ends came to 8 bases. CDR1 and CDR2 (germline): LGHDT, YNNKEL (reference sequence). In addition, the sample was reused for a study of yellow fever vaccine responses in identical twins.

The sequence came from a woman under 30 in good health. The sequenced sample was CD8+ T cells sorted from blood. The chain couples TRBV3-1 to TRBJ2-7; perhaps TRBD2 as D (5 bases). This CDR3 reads CASSQEPGDEQYF. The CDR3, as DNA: TGTGCCAGCAGCCAAGAACCCGGGGACGAGCAGTACTTC.